This T cell receptor beta chain stems from a study of shared T cell receptors in the human thymus. Trimming left V 6 bases short and J 0 bases short, with 17 bases between. The CDR3 is 16 residues long. TCRdb keeps only in-frame clones here, not all; method: immunoSEQ multiplex PCR. The sample shows some 700,000 clones, 70% to 90% of them seen only once. This same sample was also taken into another study, of human thymus T cells. As reported in that work: The thymus tissue came from resections taken during corrective heart surgery. Gene usage for V and J segments appeared biased in thymic and blood repertoires.

V and J are TRBV23-1 and TRBJ1-2; TRBD1 might be the D (6 bases). Being an ORF, TRBV23-1 has a function that is uncertain. Sequences were obtained from thymocytes. This receptor was obtained from a boy under two years old with a congenital heart defect. The CDR3 nucleotides are TGCGCCAGCAGATCAGAAGCAGGGGACGCTAACTATGGCTACACCTTC. Residues: CASRSEAGDANYGYTF.